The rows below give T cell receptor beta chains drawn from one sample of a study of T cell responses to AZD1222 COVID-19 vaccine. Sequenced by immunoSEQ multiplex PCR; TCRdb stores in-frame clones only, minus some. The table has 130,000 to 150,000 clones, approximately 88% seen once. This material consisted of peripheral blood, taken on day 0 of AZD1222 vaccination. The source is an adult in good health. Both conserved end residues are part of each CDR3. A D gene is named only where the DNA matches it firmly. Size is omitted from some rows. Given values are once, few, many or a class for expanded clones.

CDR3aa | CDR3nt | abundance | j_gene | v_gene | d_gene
CASSSTGEQFF | TGTGCCAGCAGCTCGACAGGTGAGCAGTTCTTC | . | TRBJ2-1 | TRBV12-3/TRBV12-4 | .
CASSLKLGTEAFF | TGTGCCAGCAGTTTGAAGCTAGGCACTGAAGCTTTCTTT | . | TRBJ1-1 | TRBV12-3/TRBV12-4 | .
CASSFGDRENTEAFF | TGTGCCAGCAGCTTTGGCGACAGGGAGAACACTGAAGCTTTCTTT | . | TRBJ1-1 | TRBV7-2 | TRBD1
CASSLGSTGGNTYGYTF | TGTGCCAGCAGCTTGGGGTCGACAGGGGGGAATACCTATGGCTACACCTTC | . | TRBJ1-2 | TRBV5-8 | TRBD1
CASNFGGGLGGSPLHF | TGTGCCAGCAACTTTGGCGGGGGGCTCGGGGGTTCACCCCTCCACTTT | . | TRBJ1-6 | TRBV7-2 | .
CASSFRTSSYNEQFF | TGTGCCAGCAGCTTCCGGACTAGCTCCTACAATGAGCAGTTCTTC | . | TRBJ2-1 | TRBV11-2 | TRBD2
CASSPSGQGEAFF | TGTGCCAGCTCACCTTCCGGACAGGGAGAAGCTTTCTTT | . | TRBJ1-1 | TRBV18 | TRBD1
CASSWGGSTDTQYF | TGTGCCAGCAGCTGGGGGGGTAGCACAGATACGCAGTATTTT | . | TRBJ2-3 | TRBV11-3 | TRBD2
CASSLSGVGGEQYF | TGTGCCAGCAGCTTATCAGGGGTGGGTGGCGAGCAGTACTTC | . | TRBJ2-7 | TRBV7-3 | .
CAISSGVSTDTQYF | TGTGCCATCAGTTCCGGGGTTTCCACAGATACGCAGTATTTT | . | TRBJ2-3 | TRBV10-3 | .
CASSDSGTGSYWGYGYTF | TGTGCCAGCAGTGATTCAGGGACAGGGTCTTACTGGGGCTATGGCTACACCTTC | . | TRBJ1-2 | TRBV2 | TRBD1
CASSLMGTGNTIYF | TGTGCCAGCAGCTTAATGGGGACTGGAAACACCATATATTTT | . | TRBJ1-3 | TRBV7-9 | .
CASSYPATGGGYTF | TGTGCCAGCAGTTACCCCGCGACAGGGGGTGGCTACACCTTC | once | TRBJ1-2 | TRBV6-2/TRBV6-3 | TRBD1
CASSQDRLARETQYF | TGCGCCAGCAGCCAAGATCGGCTAGCCAGAGAGACCCAGTACTTC | . | TRBJ2-5 | TRBV4-1 | .